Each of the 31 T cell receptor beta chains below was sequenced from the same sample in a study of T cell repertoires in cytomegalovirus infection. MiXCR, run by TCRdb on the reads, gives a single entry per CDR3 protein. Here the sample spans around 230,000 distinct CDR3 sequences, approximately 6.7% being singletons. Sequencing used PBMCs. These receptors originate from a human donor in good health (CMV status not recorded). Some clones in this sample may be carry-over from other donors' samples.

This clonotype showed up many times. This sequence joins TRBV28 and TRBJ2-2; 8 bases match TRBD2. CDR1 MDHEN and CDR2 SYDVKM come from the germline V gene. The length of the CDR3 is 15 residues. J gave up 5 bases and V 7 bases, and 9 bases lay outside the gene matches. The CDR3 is CASTLPGLGTGELFF. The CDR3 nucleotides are TGTGCCAGCACCCTCCCGGGACTAGGAACCGGGGAGCTGTTTTTT. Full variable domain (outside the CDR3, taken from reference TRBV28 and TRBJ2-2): DVKVTQSSRYLVKRTGEKVFLECVQDMDHENMFWYRQDPGLGLRLIYFSYDVKMKEKGDIPEGYSVSREKKERFSLILESASTNQTSMYLCASTLPGLGTGELFFGEGSRLTVL.

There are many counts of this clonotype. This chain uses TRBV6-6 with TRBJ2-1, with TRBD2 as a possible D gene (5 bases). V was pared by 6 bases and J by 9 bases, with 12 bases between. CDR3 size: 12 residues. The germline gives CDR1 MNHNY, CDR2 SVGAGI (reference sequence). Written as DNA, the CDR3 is TGTGCCAGCAGCCTAGGGAGTACTGAGCAGTTCTTC. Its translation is CASSLGSTEQFF.

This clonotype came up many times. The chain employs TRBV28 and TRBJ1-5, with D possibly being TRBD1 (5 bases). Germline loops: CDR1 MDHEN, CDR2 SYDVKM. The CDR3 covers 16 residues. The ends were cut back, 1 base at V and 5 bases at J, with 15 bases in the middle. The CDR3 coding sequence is TGTGCCAGCAGTTTATCAGGGCAGGGTCCCGATCAGCCCCAGCATTTT. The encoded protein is CASSLSGQGPDQPQHF.

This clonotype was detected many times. CDR3 amino acids: CASSSRDRGLFDGYTF. In DNA, the CDR3 is TGTGCCAGCAGCTCCCGAGACAGGGGGCTCTTTGATGGCTACACCTTC. The rearrangement uses TRBV7-2 and TRBJ1-2; 10 nucleotides agree with TRBD1. CDR1 is SGHTA and CDR2 is FQGNSA in the germline V gene. V was pared by 4 bases and J by 6 bases, with 11 bases of the junction left unmatched. CDR3 length: 16 residues.

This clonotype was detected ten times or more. The CDR3 loop is CSASGRSYGYTF. The CDR3 DNA sequence: TGCAGTGCTAGTGGCCGTTCCTATGGCTACACCTTC. The chain is built from TRBV20-1 and TRBJ1-2, with D hard to call. The V end lost 3 bases, the J end lost 4 bases, and 9 bases lay between the germline ends. Germline V gene sequence: CDR1 DFQATT, CDR2 SNEGSKA (reference sequence). This CDR3 spans 12 amino acids.

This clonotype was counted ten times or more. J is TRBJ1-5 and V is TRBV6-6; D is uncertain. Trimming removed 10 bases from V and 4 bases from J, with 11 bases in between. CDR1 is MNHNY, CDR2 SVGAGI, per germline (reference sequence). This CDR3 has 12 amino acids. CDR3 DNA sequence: TGTGCCACCTCCAGTTGGAATCAGCCCCAGCATTTT. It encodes CATSSWNQPQHF.

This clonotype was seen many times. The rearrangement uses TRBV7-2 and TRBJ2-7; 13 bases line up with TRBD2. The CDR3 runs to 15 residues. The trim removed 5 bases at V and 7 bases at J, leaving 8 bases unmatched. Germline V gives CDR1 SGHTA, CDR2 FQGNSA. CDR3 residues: CASSPRGTSGAEQYF. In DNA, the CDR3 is TGTGCCAGCAGCCCAAGGGGGACTAGCGGGGCTGAGCAGTACTTC.

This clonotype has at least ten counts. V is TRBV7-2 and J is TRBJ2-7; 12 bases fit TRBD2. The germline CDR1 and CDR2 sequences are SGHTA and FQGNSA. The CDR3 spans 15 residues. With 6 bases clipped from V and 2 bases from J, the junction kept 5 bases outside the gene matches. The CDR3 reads CASRLSSGGAYEQYF. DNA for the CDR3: TGTGCCAGCAGATTGTCTAGCGGGGGGGCCTACGAGCAGTACTTC.

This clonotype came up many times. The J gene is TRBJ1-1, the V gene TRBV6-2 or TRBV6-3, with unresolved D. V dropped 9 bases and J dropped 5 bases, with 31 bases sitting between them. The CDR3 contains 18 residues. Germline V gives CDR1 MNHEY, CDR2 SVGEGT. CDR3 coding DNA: TGTGCCAGTTCCTCTCCCGTCGAGATCAGAGTGGGTAATACTGAAGCTTTCTTT. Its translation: CASSSPVEIRVGNTEAFF.

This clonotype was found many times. CDR3 region: CASNAPGETQYF. The CDR3 DNA reads as TGTGCCAGCAACGCCCCCGGAGAGACCCAGTACTTC. The rearrangement joins TRBV28 to TRBJ2-5; no clear D gene. The V gene's germline CDR1 is MDHEN and CDR2 SYDVKM. The CDR3 spans 12 residues. V gave up 7 bases and J gave up 4 bases, with 10 bases separating them. The entire variable domain, with the rest obtained from reference TRBV28 and TRBJ2-5, is as follows: DVKVTQSSRYLVKRTGEKVFLECVQDMDHENMFWYRQDPGLGLRLIYFSYDVKMKEKGDIPEGYSVSREKKERFSLILESASTNQTSMYLCASNAPGETQYFGPGTRLLVL.

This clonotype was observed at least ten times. The CDR3 nucleotides read TGTGCCAGCAGCCAAGATAAGGCAGGGGGCTCCCAGCCCCAGCATTTT. It codes for CASSQDKAGGSQPQHF. This rearrangement joins TRBV4-2 to TRBJ1-5; TRBD1 aligns across 8 bases. With 0 bases clipped from V and 7 bases from J, the junction kept 8 bases outside the gene matches. The germline V gene has CDR1 LGHNA and CDR2 YNFKEQ. This CDR3 contains 16 residues.

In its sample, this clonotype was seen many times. This CDR3 is CASSLYARGNQPQHF. The CDR3, as DNA: TGTGCCAGCAGTCTCTACGCTCGGGGCAATCAGCCCCAGCATTTT. The chain links TRBV27 to TRBJ1-5; D is unresolved. The CDR3 consists of 15 residues. Germline V CDR1 and CDR2: MNHEY, SMNVEV (reference sequence). Trimming pared 5 bases from V and 2 bases from J, leaving 13 bases between.

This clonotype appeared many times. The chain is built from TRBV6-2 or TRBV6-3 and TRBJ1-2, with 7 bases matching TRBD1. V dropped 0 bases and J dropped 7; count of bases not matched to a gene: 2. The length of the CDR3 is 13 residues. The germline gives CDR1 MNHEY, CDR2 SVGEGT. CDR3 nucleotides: TGTGCCAGCAGTTACTCGACAGGGAGTGGCTACACCTTC. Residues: CASSYSTGSGYTF.

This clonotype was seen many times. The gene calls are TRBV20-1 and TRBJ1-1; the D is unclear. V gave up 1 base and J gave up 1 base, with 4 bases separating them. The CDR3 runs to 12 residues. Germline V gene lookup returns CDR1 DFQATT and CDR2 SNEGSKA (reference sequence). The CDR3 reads CSARAANTEAFF. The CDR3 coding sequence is TGCAGTGCTAGAGCAGCGAACACTGAAGCTTTCTTT.

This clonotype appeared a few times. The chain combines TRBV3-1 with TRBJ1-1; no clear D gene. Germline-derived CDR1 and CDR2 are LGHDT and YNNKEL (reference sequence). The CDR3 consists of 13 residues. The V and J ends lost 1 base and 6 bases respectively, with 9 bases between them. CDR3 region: CASSQVVTAEAFF. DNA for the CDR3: TGTGCCAGCAGCCAAGTGGTTACGGCTGAAGCTTTCTTT.

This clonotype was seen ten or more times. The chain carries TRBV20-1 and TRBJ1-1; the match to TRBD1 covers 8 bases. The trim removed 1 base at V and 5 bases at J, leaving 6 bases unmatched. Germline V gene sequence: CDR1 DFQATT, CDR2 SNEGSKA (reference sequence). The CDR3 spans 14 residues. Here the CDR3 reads CSARGDRGGTEAFF. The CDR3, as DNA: TGCAGTGCTAGAGGAGACAGGGGAGGAACTGAAGCTTTCTTT.

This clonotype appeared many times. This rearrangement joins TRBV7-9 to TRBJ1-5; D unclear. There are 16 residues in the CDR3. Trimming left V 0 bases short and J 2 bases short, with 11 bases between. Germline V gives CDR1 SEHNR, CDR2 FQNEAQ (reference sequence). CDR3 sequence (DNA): TGTGCCAGCAGCTTAGCGGTGCCAGACCGCAATCAGCCCCAGCATTTT. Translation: CASSLAVPDRNQPQHF.

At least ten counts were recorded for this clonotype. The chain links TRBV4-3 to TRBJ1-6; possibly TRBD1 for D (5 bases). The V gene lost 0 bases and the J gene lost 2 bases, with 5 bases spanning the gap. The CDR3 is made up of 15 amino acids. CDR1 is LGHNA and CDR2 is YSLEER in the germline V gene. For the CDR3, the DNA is TGCGCCAGCAGCCAAGACAGGGCCTATAATTCACCCCTCCACTTT. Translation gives CASSQDRAYNSPLHF.

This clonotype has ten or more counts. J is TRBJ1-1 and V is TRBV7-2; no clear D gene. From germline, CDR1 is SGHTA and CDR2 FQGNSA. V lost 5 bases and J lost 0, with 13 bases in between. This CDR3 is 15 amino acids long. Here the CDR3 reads CASSPDGTMNTEAFF. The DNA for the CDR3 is TGTGCCAGCAGCCCAGATGGCACAATGAACACTGAAGCTTTCTTT.

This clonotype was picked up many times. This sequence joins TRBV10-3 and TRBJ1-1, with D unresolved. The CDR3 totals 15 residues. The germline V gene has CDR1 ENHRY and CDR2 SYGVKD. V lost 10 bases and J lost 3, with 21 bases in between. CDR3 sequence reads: CASAPDIIKHTEAFF. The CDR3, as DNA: TGTGCCAGTGCCCCTGACATTATCAAGCACACTGAAGCTTTCTTT.

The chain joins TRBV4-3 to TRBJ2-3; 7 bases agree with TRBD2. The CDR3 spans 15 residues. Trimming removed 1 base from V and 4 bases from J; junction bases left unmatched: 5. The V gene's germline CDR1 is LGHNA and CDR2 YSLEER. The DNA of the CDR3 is TGCGCCAGCAGCCAAGGACTAGCTGAATCAGATACGCAGTATTTT. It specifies CASSQGLAESDTQYF.

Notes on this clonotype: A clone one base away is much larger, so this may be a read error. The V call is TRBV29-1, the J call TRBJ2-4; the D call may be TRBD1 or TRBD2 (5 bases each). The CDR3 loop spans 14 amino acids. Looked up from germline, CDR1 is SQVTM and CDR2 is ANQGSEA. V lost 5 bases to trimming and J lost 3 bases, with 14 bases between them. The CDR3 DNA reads TGCAGCGTTCCGTCAAGGGACGACAAAAACATTCAGTACTTC. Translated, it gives CSVPSRDDKNIQYF.

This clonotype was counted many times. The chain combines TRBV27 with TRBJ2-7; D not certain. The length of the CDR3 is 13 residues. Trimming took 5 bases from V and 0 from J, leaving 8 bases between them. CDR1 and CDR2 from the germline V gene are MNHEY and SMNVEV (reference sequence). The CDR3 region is CASSLQRSYEQYF. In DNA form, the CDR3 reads TGTGCCAGCAGTCTCCAACGCTCCTACGAGCAGTACTTC.

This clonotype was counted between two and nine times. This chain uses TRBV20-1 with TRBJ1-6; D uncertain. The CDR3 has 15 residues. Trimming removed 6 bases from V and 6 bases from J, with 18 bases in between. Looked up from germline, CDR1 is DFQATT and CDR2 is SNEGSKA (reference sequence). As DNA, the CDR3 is TGCAGTGCCCGGACTGGGCCGGGCGCTAATTCACCCCTCCACTTT. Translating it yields CSARTGPGANSPLHF.

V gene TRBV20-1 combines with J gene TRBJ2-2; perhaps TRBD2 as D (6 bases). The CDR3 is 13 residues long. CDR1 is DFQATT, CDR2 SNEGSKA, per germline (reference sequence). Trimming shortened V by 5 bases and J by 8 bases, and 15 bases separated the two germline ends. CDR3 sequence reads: CSARSRGSGELFF. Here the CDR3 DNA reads TGCAGTGCTCGCTCCCGGGGGTCGGGGGAGCTGTTTTTT.

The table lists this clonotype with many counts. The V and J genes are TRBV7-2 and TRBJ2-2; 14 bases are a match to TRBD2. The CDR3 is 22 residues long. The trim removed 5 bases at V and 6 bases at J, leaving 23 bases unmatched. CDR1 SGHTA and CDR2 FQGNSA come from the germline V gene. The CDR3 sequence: CASSALGLWGLAGAVLAGELFF. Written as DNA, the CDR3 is TGTGCCAGCAGCGCGCTGGGGCTCTGGGGACTAGCGGGGGCTGTGCTGGCCGGGGAGCTGTTTTTT. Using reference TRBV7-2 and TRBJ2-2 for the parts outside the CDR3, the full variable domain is GAGVSQSPSNKVTEKGKDVELRCDPISGHTALYWYRQSLGQGLEFLIYFQGNSAPDKSGLPSDRFSAERTGGSVSTLTIQRTQQEDSAVYLCASSALGLWGLAGAVLAGELFFGEGSRLTVL.

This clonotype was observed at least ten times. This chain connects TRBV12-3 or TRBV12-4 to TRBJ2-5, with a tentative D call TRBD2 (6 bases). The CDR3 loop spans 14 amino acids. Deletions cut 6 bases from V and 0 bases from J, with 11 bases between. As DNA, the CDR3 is TGTGCCAGCAGGTCCCGGGAGTACCAAGAGACCCAGTACTTC. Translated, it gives CASRSREYQETQYF.

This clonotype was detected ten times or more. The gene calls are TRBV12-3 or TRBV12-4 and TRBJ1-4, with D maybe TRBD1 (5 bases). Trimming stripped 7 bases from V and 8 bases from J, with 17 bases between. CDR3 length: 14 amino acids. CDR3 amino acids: CASTPGGAREKLFF. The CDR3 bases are TGTGCCAGCACCCCCGGCGGGGCCCGGGAAAAACTGTTTTTT.

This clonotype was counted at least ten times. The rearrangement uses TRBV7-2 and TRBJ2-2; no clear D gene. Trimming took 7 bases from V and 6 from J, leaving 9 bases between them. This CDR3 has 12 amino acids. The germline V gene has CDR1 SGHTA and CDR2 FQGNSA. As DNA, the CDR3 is TGTGCCAGCACTCTCCGGTCCGGGGAGCTGTTTTTT. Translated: CASTLRSGELFF. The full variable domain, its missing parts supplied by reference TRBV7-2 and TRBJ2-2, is GAGVSQSPSNKVTEKGKDVELRCDPISGHTALYWYRQSLGQGLEFLIYFQGNSAPDKSGLPSDRFSAERTGGSVSTLTIQRTQQEDSAVYLCASTLRSGELFFGEGSRLTVL.

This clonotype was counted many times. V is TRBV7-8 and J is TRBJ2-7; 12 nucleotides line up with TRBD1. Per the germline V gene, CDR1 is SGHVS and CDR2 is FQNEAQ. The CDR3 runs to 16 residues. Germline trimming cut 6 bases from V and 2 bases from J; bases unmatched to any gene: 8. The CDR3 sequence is CASRTSGQGAAYEQYF. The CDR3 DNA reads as TGTGCCAGCAGAACCTCGGGACAGGGGGCAGCCTACGAGCAGTACTTC.

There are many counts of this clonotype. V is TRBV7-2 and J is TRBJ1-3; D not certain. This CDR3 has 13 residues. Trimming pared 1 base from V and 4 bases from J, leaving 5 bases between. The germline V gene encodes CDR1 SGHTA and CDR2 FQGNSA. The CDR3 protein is CASSLVLGNTIYF. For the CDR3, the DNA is TGTGCCAGCAGCTTAGTCCTCGGAAACACCATATATTTT.